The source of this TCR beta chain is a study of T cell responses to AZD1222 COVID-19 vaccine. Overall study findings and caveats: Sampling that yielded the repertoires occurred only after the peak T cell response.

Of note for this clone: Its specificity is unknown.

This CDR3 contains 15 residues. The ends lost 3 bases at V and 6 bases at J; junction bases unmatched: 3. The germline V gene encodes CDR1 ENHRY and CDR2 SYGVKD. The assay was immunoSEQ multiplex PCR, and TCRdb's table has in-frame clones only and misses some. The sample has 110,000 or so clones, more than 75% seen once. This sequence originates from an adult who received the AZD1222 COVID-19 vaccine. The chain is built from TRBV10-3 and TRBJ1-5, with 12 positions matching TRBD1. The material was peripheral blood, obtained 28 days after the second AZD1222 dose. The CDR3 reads CAISDGTGGGQPQHF. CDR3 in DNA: TGTGCCATCAGTGACGGGACAGGGGGCGGTCAGCCCCAGCATTTT.